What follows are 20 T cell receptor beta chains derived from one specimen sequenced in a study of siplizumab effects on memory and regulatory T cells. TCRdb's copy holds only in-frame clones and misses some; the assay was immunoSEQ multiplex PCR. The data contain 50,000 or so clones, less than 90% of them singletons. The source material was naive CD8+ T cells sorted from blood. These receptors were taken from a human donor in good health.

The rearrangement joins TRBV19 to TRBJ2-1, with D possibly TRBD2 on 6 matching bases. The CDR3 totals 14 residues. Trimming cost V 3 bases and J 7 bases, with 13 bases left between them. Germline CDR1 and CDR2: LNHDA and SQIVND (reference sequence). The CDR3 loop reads CASSIPLGGNEQFF. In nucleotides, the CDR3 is TGTGCCAGTAGTATCCCCCTGGGAGGAAATGAGCAGTTCTTC. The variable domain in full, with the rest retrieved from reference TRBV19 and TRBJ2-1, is DGGITQSPKYLFRKEGQNVTLSCEQNLNHDAMYWYRQDPGQGLRLIYYSQIVNDFQKGDIAEGYSVSREKKESFPLTVTSAQKNPTAFYLCASSIPLGGNEQFFGPGTRLTVL.

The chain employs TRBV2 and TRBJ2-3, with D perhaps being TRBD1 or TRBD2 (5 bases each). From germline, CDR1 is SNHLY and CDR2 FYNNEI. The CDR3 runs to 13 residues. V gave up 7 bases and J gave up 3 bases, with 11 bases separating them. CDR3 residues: CASNGGGTDTQYF. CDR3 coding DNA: TGTGCCAGCAATGGGGGTGGGACAGATACGCAGTATTTT.

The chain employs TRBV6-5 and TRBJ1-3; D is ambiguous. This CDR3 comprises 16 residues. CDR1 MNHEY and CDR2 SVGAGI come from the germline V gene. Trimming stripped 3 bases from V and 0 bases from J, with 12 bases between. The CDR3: CASSYWSAGSGNTIYF. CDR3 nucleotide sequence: TGTGCCAGCAGTTATTGGTCTGCTGGCTCTGGAAACACCATATATTTT.

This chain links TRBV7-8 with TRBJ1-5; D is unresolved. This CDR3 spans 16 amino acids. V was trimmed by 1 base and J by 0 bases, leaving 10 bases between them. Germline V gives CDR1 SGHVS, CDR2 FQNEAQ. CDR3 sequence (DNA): TGTGCCAGCAGCTTAGAGGCAGAACATAGCAATCAGCCCCAGCATTTT. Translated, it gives CASSLEAEHSNQPQHF.

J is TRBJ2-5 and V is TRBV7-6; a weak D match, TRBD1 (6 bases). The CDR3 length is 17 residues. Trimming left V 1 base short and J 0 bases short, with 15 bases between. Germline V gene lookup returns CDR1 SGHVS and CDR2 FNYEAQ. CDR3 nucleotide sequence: TGTGCCAGCAGCTTAGGGGGTCGGACAGTGTACCAAGAGACCCAGTACTTC. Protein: CASSLGGRTVYQETQYF.

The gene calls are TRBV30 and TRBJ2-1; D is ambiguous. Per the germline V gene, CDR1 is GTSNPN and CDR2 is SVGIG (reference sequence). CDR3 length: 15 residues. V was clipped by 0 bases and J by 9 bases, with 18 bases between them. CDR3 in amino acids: CAWSVPTGLAFEQFF. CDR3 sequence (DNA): TGTGCCTGGAGTGTCCCTACCGGGCTTGCTTTTGAGCAGTTCTTC.

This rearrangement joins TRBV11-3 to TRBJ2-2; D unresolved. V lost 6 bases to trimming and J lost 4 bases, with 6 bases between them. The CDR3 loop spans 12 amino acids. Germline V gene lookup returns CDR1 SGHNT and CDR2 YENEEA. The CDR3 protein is CASSGFTGELFF. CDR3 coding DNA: TGTGCCAGCAGTGGTTTCACCGGGGAGCTGTTTTTT. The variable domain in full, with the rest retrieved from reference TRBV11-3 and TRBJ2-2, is EAGVVQSPRYKIIEKKQPVAFWCNPISGHNTLYWYLQNLGQGPELLIRYENEEAVDDSQLPKDRFSAERLKGVDSTLKIQPAELGDSAVYLCASSGFTGELFFGEGSRLTVL.

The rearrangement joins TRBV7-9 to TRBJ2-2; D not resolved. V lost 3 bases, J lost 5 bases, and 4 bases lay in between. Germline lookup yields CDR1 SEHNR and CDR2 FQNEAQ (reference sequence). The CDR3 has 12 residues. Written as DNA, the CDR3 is TGTGCCAGCAGCTTCCGTACCGGGGAGCTGTTTTTT. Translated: CASSFRTGELFF. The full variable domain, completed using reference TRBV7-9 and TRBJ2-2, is DTGVSQNPRHKITKRGQNVTFRCDPISEHNRLYWYRQTLGQGPEFLTYFQNEAQLEKSRLLSDRFSAERPKGSFSTLEIQRTEQGDSAMYLCASSFRTGELFFGEGSRLTVL.

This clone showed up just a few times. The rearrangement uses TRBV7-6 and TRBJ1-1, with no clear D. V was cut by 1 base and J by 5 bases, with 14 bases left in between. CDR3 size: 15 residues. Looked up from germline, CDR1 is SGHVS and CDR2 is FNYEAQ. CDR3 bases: TGTGCCAGCAGCTTAGTGTCCGGCCATGGGACTGAAGCTTTCTTT. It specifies CASSLVSGHGTEAFF.

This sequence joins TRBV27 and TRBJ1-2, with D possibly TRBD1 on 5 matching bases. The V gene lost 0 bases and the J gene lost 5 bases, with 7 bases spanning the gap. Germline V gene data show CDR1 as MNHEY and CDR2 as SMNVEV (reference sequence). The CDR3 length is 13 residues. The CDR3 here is CASSLSGPYGYTF. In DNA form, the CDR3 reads TGTGCCAGCAGTTTATCGGGACCTTATGGCTACACCTTC.

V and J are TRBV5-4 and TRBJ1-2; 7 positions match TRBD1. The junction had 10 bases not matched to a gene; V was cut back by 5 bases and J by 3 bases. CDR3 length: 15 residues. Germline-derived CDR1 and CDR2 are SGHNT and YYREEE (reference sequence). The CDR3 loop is CASRGEGGLDYGYTF. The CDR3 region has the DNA TGTGCCAGCAGGGGGGAAGGGGGCCTGGACTATGGCTACACCTTC. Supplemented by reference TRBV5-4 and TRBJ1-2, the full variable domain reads ETGVTQSPTHLIKTRGQQVTLRCSSQSGHNTVSWYQQALGQGPQFIFQYYREEENGRGNFPPRFSGLQFPNYSSELNVNALELDDSALYLCASRGEGGLDYGYTFGSGTRLTVV.

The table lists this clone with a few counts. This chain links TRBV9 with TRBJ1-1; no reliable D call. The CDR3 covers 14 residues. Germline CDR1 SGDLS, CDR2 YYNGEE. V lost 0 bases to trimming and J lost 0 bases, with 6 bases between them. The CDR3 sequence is CASSVGRMNTEAFF. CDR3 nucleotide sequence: TGTGCCAGCAGCGTAGGCCGGATGAACACTGAAGCTTTCTTT.

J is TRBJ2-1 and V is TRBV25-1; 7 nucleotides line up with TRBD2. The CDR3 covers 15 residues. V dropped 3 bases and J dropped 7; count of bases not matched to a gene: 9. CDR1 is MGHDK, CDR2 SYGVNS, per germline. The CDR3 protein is CASSDGLGPQNEQFF. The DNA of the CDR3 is TGTGCCAGCAGTGACGGACTAGGACCGCAGAATGAGCAGTTCTTC.

The CDR3 loop is CASSDSGRGYNEQFF. The CDR3 bases are TGTGCCAGCAGCGATAGCGGGAGGGGATACAATGAGCAGTTCTTC. The chain is built from TRBV5-6 and TRBJ2-1, with 11 bases identical to TRBD2. The germline V gene has CDR1 SGHDT and CDR2 YYEEEE. Trimming took 4 bases from V and 4 from J; bases not matched to a gene: 4. The CDR3 is 15 amino acids.

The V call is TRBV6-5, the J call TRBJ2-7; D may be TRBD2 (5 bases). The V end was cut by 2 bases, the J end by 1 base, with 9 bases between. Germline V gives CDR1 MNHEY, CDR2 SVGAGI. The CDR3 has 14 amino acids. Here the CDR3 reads CASSYGRTSYEQYF. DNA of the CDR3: TGTGCCAGCAGTTACGGCAGGACTTCCTACGAGCAGTACTTC.

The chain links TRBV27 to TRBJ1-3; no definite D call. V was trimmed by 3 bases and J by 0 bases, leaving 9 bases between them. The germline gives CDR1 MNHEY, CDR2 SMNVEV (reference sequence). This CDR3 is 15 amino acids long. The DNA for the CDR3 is TGTGCCAGCAGTTTGGCACATAGCTCTGGAAACACCATATATTTT. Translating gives CASSLAHSSGNTIYF.

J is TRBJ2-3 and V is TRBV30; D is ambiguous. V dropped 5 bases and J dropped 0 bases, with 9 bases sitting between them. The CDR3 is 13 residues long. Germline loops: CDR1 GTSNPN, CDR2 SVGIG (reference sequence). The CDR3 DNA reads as TGTGCCTGGGGCCGTACTAGCACAGATACGCAGTATTTT. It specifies CAWGRTSTDTQYF.

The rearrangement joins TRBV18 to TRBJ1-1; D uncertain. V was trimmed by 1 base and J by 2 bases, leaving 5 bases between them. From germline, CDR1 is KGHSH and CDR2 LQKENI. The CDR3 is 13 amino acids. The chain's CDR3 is CASSPRDNTEAFF. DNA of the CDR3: TGTGCCAGCTCACCACGTGATAACACTGAAGCTTTCTTT.

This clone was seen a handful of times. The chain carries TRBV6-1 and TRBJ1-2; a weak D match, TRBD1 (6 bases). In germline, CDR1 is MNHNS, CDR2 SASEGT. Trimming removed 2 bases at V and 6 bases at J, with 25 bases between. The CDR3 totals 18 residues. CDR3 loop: CASSEINRAVAVDDGYTF. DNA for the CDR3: TGTGCCAGCAGTGAAATCAACAGGGCGGTCGCCGTTGATGATGGCTACACCTTC.

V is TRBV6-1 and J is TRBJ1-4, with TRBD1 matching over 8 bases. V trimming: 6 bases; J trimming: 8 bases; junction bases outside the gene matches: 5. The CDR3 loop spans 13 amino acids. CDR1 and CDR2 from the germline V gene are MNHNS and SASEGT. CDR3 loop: CASRRTGWEKLFF. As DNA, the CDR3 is TGTGCCAGCAGAAGGACAGGGTGGGAAAAACTGTTTTTT.